This entry lists 28 T cell receptor beta chains sequenced from one sample in a study of technical replicates of blood from a handful of donors. Assay used: immunoSEQ multiplex PCR; TCRdb lists only in-frame clones, some missing. The sample has around 100,000 clones; 95% are singletons. Sequenced sample: T cells isolated from PBMCs. The receptors stem from a human donor in good health.

This clone was observed a single time. The gene calls are TRBV1 and TRBJ2-3; TRBD1, the table's D call, was not compared with the DNA. TRBV1 counts as a pseudogene. The CDR3 runs 11 residues. CDR3 in amino acids: CTSRGAQGGYF. The CDR3, as DNA: TGCACCAGCAGAGGGGCCCAAGGGGGGTATTTT.

The genes are TRBV19 and TRBJ1-5; 7 bases agree with TRBD1. Germline loops: CDR1 LNHDA, CDR2 SQIVND (reference sequence). The CDR3 is 15 amino acids. V trimming: 1 base; J trimming: 3 bases; junction bases outside the gene matches: 3. The CDR3 nucleotides read TGTGCCAGTAGTATAGGACAGGGACTCAATCAGCCCCAGCATTTT. Protein: CASSIGQGLNQPQHF.

This clone was seen just once. The V and J genes are TRBV29-1 and TRBJ2-7; 11 bases align to TRBD2. CDR1 is SQVTM and CDR2 is ANQGSEA in the germline V gene. The CDR3 contains 15 residues. J was trimmed by 3 bases and V by 4 bases; bases with no gene match: 8. This CDR3 is CSVGGLAAMNYEQYF. CDR3 bases: TGCAGCGTTGGGGGACTAGCGGCGATGAACTACGAGCAGTACTTC.

The chain has TRBV13 and TRBJ2-1; D gene ambiguous. The CDR3 is 13 amino acids. Between the trimmed V and J ends, which lost 2 bases and 8 bases, there was a span of 10 bases. Germline CDR1 reads PRHDT; CDR2 reads FYEKMQ (reference sequence). CDR3: CASSLTVRDEQFF. CDR3 coding DNA: TGTGCCAGCAGCTTAACGGTCCGCGATGAGCAGTTCTTC.

The chain is built from TRBV9 and TRBJ1-1; tentative D call: TRBD1 (5 bases). CDR1 and CDR2 (germline): SGDLS, YYNGEE. The V gene lost 0 bases and the J gene lost 5 bases, with 11 bases spanning the gap. The CDR3 length is 14 residues. For the CDR3, the DNA is TGTGCCAGCAGCGTAGTAACAGGAGGGACTGAAGCTTTCTTT. Protein sequence: CASSVVTGGTEAFF.

V gene TRBV6-5 combines with J gene TRBJ1-2, with D possibly matching TRBD1 (6 bases). The germline CDR1 and CDR2 sequences are MNHEY and SVGAGI. There are 13 residues in the CDR3. Trimming removed 5 bases from V and 6 bases from J, with 13 bases in between. The CDR3 loop is CASSKLTGHGYTF. For the CDR3, the DNA is TGTGCCAGCAGTAAGCTGACAGGTCATGGCTACACCTTC.

The chain couples TRBV5-6 to TRBJ2-6, with 10 bases matching TRBD1. Germline V CDR1 and CDR2: SGHDT, YYEEEE. The CDR3 extends over 17 amino acids. The trim removed 2 bases at V and 4 bases at J, leaving 6 bases unmatched. As DNA, the CDR3 is TGTGCCAGCAGCTTCGACAGGGGGCCGGGAGGGGCCAACGTCCTGACTTTC. Translating it yields CASSFDRGPGGANVLTF.

The rearrangement links TRBV7-2 to TRBJ2-1; 8 nucleotides line up with TRBD2. This CDR3 contains 15 residues. The V gene end was trimmed by 4 bases and the J gene end by 7 bases; junction bases not matched to a gene: 9. In germline, CDR1 is SGHTA, CDR2 FQGNSA. CDR3: CASSSNSGIRNEQFF. In DNA, the CDR3 is TGTGCCAGCAGCTCAAATAGCGGGATTCGGAATGAGCAGTTCTTC.

This clone was seen more than once but under ten times. The V call is TRBV30, the J call TRBJ2-1; no clear D gene. This CDR3 is 13 amino acids long. Germline CDR1 reads GTSNPN; CDR2 reads SVGIG (reference sequence). V was shortened by 4 bases and J by 5 bases, with 12 bases between the two germline ends. In DNA, the CDR3 is TGTGCCTGGATCGGAAGAGGAGACAATGAGCAGTTCTTC. Its translation: CAWIGRGDNEQFF.

The rearrangement links TRBV7-9 to TRBJ2-1; 11 nucleotides align to TRBD1. Germline CDR1 is SEHNR and CDR2 is FQNEAQ (reference sequence). V lost 6 bases to trimming and J lost 4 bases; unmatched junction nucleotides: 5. CDR3 size: 15 residues. CDR3 residues: CASSIGTGGYNEQFF. CDR3 nucleotide sequence: TGTGCCAGCAGTATCGGGACAGGGGGGTACAATGAGCAGTTCTTC.

The chain links TRBV5-1 to TRBJ2-2; 13 bases map to TRBD2. The CDR3 covers 17 residues. V was pared by 4 bases and J by 1 base, with 4 bases of the junction left unmatched. The V gene's germline CDR1 is SGHRS and CDR2 YFSETQ. The CDR3 is CASSPGLAGRNTGELFF. The CDR3 DNA is TGCGCCAGCAGCCCGGGACTAGCGGGGAGGAACACCGGGGAGCTGTTTTTT.

The chain recombines TRBV15 with TRBJ2-5; 8 bases map to TRBD1. V dropped 5 bases and J dropped 4; count of bases not matched to a gene: 12. CDR1 LNHNV and CDR2 YYDKDF come from the germline V gene (reference sequence). The CDR3 length is 16 residues. CDR3 bases: TGTGCCACCAGCGGGACAGGCGACTTTTCCAGAGAGACCCAGTACTTC. This translates into CATSGTGDFSRETQYF.

This rearrangement joins TRBV19 to TRBJ1-2, with D possibly TRBD1 on 5 matching bases. CDR1 LNHDA and CDR2 SQIVND come from the germline V gene (reference sequence). V lost 7 bases, J lost 11 bases, and 20 bases lay in between. The CDR3 is 13 residues long. CDR3 nucleotide sequence: TGTGCCAGTACCCCCTTGCGCGGGGGTAGGTACACCTTC. This encodes CASTPLRGGRYTF.

This chain uses TRBV25-1 with TRBJ2-7; 13 bases agree with TRBD2. Germline V gene data show CDR1 as MGHDK and CDR2 as SYGVNS. The CDR3 is 18 residues long. Trimming removed 8 bases from V and 2 bases from J; junction bases left unmatched: 15. The chain's CDR3 is CASSWTSGRGGGTYEQYF. The CDR3 DNA reads TGTGCCAGCTCCTGGACTAGCGGGAGAGGGGGTGGGACCTACGAGCAGTACTTC.

The DNA for the CDR3 is TGTGCCAGCAGCTTAGCAGGGTCAACAGGGGGCTACGAGCAGTACTTC. Translated, it gives CASSLAGSTGGYEQYF. This sequence joins TRBV7-9 and TRBJ2-7; 8 bases align to TRBD1. The V segment lost 0 bases and the J segment 3 bases; nucleotides outside the gene matches: 7. Germline lookup yields CDR1 SEHNR and CDR2 FQNEAQ (reference sequence). CDR3 length: 16 residues. The variable domain in full, completed from reference TRBV7-9 and TRBJ2-7, reads DTGVSQNPRHKITKRGQNVTFRCDPISEHNRLYWYRQTLGQGPEFLTYFQNEAQLEKSRLLSDRFSAERPKGSFSTLEIQRTEQGDSAMYLCASSLAGSTGGYEQYFGPGTRLTVT.

This clone was found once. This chain uses TRBV7-9 with TRBJ2-3; no clear D. This CDR3 is built from 13 residues. V lost 4 bases, J lost 4 bases, and 9 bases lay in between. Looked up from germline, CDR1 is SEHNR and CDR2 is FQNEAQ (reference sequence). The CDR3 DNA is TGTGCCAGCAGCTCCTCTCTTGCAGATACGCAGTATTTT. It is translated as CASSSSLADTQYF.

This clone was detected once. The gene calls are TRBV9 and TRBJ2-3; 9 positions agree with TRBD2. Trimming at V came to 6 bases and at J to 2 bases, leaving 10 bases not matched to a gene. Germline V lookup: CDR1 SGDLS, CDR2 YYNGEE. This CDR3 is 16 amino acids long. The CDR3 sequence: CASTFGGRALTDTQYF. As DNA, the CDR3 is TGTGCCAGCACCTTTGGCGGGAGGGCCCTCACAGATACGCAGTATTTT.

The CDR3 reads CASSSFGGLKFF. The CDR3 region has the DNA TGTGCCAGCAGTTCATTCGGGGGGCTCAAGTTCTTC. V and J are TRBV27 and TRBJ2-1, with a possible D match to TRBD2 (7 bases). This CDR3 has 12 residues. Germline V lookup: CDR1 MNHEY, CDR2 SMNVEV (reference sequence). V lost 4 bases and J 14 bases, leaving 15 bases between the germline ends.

The chain is built from TRBV19 and TRBJ2-2; possibly TRBD2 for D (6 bases). The germline gives CDR1 LNHDA, CDR2 SQIVND (reference sequence). This CDR3 region has 16 residues. V lost 1 base, J lost 2 bases, and 11 bases lay in between. The CDR3 DNA sequence: TGTGCCAGTAGTATAGTTGGGACTTATAACACCGGGGAGCTGTTTTTT. Residues: CASSIVGTYNTGELFF.

This sequence joins TRBV18 and TRBJ2-7; 9 bases agree with TRBD1. The trim removed 0 bases at V and 5 bases at J, leaving 5 bases unmatched. The germline CDR1 and CDR2 sequences are KGHSH and LQKENI. This CDR3 region has 15 residues. CDR3 nucleotides: TGTGCCAGCTCACCACCTAAGGGACAGGGCAACGAGCAGTACTTC. This encodes CASSPPKGQGNEQYF.

In DNA, the CDR3 is TGTGCCAGCAGTTTATTACTAGCGGCGGGCTACAATGAGCAGTTCTTC. Protein: CASSLLLAAGYNEQFF. V gene TRBV27 combines with J gene TRBJ2-1; 8 bases map to TRBD2. With 1 base clipped from V and 3 bases from J, the junction kept 5 bases outside the gene matches. Germline V gene sequence: CDR1 MNHEY, CDR2 SMNVEV (reference sequence). The CDR3 has 16 amino acids.

This sequence joins TRBV4-3 and TRBJ1-4, with no clear D. The V end was cut by 1 base, the J end by 3 bases, with 9 bases between. The germline V gene has CDR1 LGHNA and CDR2 YSLEER. This CDR3 is built from 15 residues. CDR3 bases: TGCGCCAGCAGCCAAGTCTGGACTTCTAATGAAAAACTGTTTTTT. Protein: CASSQVWTSNEKLFF.

The V call is TRBV4-1, the J call TRBJ2-1; TRBD2 matches 12 bases. CDR1 and CDR2 (germline): MGHRA, YSYEKL. The CDR3 has 15 residues. Losses at the gene ends were 0 bases for V and 9 bases for J; bases not matched to a gene: 3. CDR3: CASSQELAGGLEQFF. CDR3 in DNA: TGCGCCAGCAGCCAAGAACTAGCGGGAGGTCTTGAGCAGTTCTTC.

The CDR3 DNA follows: TGTGCCAGCAGCTTATATAACAGCCTCTCTGGAAACACCATATATTTT. Its protein is CASSLYNSLSGNTIYF. The J gene is TRBJ1-3, the V gene TRBV7-8; D ambiguous. Germline values: CDR1 SGHVS, CDR2 FQNEAQ. This CDR3 spans 16 amino acids. Between the trimmed V and J ends, which lost 2 bases and 0 bases, there was a span of 11 bases.

This clone was seen only once. A read error may produce the germline difference seen at one junction end. This chain connects TRBV7-7 to TRBJ2-2; D is unclear. Germline assignment: CDR1 SSHAT and CDR2 FNYEAQ (reference sequence). CDR3 length: 14 residues. This CDR3 is CASSLSSGGGELFF. The CDR3 DNA sequence: TGTGCTAGCAGCTTAAGTTCGGGTGGCGGGGAGCTGTTTTTT.

Written as DNA, the CDR3 is TGTGCCAGTAGTATTACAGGAGCAATAGCGGGAGTTCGTCAGTACTTC. Its protein product is CASSITGAIAGVRQYF. J is TRBJ2-7 and V is TRBV19; 9 positions match TRBD2. The CDR3 consists of 16 residues. The germline V gene has CDR1 LNHDA and CDR2 SQIVND (reference sequence). With 3 bases clipped from V and 10 bases from J, the junction kept 16 bases outside the gene matches.

The chain carries TRBV19 and TRBJ2-5; possible D gene TRBD2, 6 bases. Germline assignment: CDR1 LNHDA and CDR2 SQIVND (reference sequence). This CDR3 has 14 amino acids. V gave up 4 bases and J gave up 2 bases, with 11 bases separating them. The CDR3 bases are TGTGCCAGTAGTAGTAGCGGAGTACAAGAGACCCAGTACTTC. Translated: CASSSSGVQETQYF.

The chain links TRBV9 to TRBJ2-1; 9 nucleotides match TRBD1. The CDR3 covers 15 residues. CDR1 and CDR2 from the germline V gene are SGDLS and YYNGEE. With V trimmed by 0 bases and J by 6 bases, 4 bases remained unmatched. The CDR3 bases are TGTGCCAGCAGCGTAGCGGGACAGGGTACCAATGAGCAGTTCTTC. Amino acid sequence: CASSVAGQGTNEQFF.